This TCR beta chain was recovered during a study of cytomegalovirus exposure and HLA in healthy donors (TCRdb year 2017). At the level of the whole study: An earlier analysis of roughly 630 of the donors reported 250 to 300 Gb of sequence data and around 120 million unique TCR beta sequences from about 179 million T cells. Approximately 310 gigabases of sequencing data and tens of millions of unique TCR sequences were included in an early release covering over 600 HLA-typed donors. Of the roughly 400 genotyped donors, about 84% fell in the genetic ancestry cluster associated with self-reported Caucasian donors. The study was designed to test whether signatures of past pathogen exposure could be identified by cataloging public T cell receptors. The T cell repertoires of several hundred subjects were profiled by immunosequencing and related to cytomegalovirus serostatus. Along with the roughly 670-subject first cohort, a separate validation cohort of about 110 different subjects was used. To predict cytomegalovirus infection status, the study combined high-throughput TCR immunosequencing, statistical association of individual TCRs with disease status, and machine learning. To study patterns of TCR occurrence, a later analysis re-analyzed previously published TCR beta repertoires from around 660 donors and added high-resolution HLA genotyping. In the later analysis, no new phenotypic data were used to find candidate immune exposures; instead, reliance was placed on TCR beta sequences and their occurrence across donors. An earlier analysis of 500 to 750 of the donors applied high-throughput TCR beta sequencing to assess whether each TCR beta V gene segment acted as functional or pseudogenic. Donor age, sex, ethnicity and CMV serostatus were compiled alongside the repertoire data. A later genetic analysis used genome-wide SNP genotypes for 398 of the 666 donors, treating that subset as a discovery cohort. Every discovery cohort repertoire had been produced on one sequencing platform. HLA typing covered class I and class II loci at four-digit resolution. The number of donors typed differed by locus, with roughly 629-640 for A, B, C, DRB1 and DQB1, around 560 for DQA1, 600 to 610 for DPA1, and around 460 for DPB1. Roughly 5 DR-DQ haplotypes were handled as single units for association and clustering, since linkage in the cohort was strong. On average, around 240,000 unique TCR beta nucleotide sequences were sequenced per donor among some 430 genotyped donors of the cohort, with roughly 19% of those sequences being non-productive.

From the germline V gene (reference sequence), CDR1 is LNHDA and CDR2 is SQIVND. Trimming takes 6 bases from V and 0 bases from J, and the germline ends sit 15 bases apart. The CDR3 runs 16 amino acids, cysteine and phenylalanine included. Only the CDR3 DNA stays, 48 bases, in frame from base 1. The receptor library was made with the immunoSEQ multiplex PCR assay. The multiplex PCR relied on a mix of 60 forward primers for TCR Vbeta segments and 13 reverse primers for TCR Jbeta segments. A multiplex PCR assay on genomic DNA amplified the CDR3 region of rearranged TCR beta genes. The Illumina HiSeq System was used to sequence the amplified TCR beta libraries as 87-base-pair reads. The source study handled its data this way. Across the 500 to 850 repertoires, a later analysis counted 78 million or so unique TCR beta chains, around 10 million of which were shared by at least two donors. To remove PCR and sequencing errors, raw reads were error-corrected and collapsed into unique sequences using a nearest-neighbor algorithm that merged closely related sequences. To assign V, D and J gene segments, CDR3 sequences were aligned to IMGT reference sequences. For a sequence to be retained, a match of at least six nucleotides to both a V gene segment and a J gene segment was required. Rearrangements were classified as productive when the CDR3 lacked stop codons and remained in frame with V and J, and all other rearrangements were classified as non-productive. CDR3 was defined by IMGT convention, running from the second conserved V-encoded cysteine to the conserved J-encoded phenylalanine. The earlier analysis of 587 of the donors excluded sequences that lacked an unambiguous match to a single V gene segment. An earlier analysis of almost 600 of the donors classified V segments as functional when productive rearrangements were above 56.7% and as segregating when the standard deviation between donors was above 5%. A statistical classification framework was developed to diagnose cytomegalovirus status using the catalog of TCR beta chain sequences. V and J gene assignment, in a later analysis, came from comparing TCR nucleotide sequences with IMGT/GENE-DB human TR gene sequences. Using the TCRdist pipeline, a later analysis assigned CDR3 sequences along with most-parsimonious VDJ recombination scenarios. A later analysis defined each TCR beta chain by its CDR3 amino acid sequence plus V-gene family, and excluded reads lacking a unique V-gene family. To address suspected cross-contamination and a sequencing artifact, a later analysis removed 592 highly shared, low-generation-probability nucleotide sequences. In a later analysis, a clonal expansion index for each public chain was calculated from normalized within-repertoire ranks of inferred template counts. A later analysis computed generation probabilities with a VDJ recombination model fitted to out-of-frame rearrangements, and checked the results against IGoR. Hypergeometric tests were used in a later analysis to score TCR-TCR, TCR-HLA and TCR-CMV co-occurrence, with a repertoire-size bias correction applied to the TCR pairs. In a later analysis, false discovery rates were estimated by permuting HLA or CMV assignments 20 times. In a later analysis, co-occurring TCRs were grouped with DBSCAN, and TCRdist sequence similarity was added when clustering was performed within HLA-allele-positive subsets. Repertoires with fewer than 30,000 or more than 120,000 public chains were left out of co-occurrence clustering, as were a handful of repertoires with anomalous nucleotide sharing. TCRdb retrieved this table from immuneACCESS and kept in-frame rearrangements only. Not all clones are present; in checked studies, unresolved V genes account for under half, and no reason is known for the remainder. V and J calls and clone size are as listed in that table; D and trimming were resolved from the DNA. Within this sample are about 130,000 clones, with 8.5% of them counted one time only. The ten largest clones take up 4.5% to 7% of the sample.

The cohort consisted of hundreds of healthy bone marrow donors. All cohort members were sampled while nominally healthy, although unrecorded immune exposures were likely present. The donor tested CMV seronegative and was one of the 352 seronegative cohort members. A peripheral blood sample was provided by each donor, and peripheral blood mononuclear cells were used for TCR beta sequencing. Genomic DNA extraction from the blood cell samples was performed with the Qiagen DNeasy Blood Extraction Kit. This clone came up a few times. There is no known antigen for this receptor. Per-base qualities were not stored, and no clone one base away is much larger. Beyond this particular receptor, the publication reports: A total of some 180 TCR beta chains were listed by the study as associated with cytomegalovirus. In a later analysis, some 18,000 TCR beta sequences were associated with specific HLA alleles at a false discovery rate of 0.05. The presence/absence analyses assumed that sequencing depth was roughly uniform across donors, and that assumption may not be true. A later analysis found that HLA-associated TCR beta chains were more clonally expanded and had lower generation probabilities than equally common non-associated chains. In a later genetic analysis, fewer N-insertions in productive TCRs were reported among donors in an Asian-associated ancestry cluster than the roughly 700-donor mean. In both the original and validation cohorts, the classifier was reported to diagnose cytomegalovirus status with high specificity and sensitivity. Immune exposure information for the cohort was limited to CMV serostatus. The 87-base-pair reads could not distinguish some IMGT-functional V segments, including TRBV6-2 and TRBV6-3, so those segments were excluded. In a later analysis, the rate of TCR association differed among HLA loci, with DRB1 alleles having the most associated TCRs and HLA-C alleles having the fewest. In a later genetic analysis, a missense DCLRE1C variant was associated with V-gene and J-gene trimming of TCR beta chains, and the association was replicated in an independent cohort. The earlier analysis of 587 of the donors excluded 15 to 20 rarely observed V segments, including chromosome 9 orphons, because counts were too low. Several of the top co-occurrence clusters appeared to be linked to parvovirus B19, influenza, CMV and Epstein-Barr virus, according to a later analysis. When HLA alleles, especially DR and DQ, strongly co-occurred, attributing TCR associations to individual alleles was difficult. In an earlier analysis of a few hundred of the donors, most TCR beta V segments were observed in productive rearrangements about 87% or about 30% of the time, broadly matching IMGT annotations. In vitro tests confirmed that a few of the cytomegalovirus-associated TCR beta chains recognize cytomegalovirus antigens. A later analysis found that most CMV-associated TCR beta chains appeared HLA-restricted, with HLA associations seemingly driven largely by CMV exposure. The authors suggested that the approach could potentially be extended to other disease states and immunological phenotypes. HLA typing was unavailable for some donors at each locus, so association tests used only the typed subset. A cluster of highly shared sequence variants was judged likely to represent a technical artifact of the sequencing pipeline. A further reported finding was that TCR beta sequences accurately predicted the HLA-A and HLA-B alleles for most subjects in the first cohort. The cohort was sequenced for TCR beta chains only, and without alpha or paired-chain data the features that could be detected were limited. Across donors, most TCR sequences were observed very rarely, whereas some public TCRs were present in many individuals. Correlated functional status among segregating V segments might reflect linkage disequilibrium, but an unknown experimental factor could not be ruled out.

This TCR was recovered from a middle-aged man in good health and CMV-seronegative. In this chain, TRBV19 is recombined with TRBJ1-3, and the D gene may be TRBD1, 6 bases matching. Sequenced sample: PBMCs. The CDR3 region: CASRGTGLSSGNTIYF. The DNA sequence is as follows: TGTGCCAGTAGGGGCACAGGGCTAAGCTCTGGAAACACCATATATTTT.